The text below deals with one TCR beta chain. The specificity of this receptor is unknown. Base qualities were left out, and no much larger clone turns up one base away. Single viable CD3+CD4+CD8-CD45RO+ cells were sorted as memory CD4+ T cells on a FACSAria II. CMV serostatus was determined with a Roche Elecsys assay detecting serum IgG against CMV pp150, pp28, p38 and p52. Following thawing, total CD4+ T cells were enriched through positive selection using CD4 magnetic microbeads. The samples came from a different study that was designed specifically to examine the CD4+ T cell memory repertoire. Peripheral blood mononuclear cells were isolated and cryopreserved according to standard operating procedures, and serum was kept at -80 degrees C. CD3-PerCP (BW264/56), CD4-APC (RPA-T4), CD45RO-PE (UCHT1) and CD8-Pacific Orange (3B5) antibodies were used for staining, and non-viable cells were excluded with Sytox blue.

Genomic DNA was extracted from sorted cells with the Quick-DNA Microprep Kit. Amplification of TCRbeta DNA was done with the immunoSEQ hsTCRbeta kit, following the protocol from the manufacturer. An Illumina MiSeq instrument was used to sequence the TCRbeta libraries. Under the source paper's analysis protocol: Once out-of-frame sequences had been removed, millions of distinct TCRbeta sequences were left, which works out to an average of approximately 72,000 per individual. Each individual was scored by the count of 150 or so previously reported CMV-associated TCRbeta sequences and the total productive distinct TCRbeta count. A beta-binomial model was reimplemented in Python, and scikit-learn random forests with default parameters were trained on US cohort data. On the Belgian cohort, classifier performance was reported as the median AUC, along with percentile confidence intervals, across 10,000 bootstrap iterations. The table comes from immuneACCESS by way of TCRdb, which keeps in-frame sequences with V and J called. Part of the clones is missing from these tables; in studies checked, under half for an unresolved V gene and the rest for unknown reasons. Clonal size and the V and J genes are those of that table, whereas D and trimming came from the DNA. The sample table shows roughly 42,000 clones, and around 78% are seen once. Around 0.5% of the sample rests with the top ten.

These data are taken from a study of memory CD4+ T cells and cytomegalovirus serostatus (dated by TCRdb to about 2019). With regard to the full study: The cohort comprised 33 healthy Belgian adults, 9 CMV seropositive and some 24 CMV seronegative. To replicate a published TCR-based CMV serostatus classifier, the study sequenced CD4+ memory TCRbeta repertoires from a Belgian cohort whose cytomegalovirus serostatus was known. Broad study findings and their caveats: Among the 150 to 200 previously reported CMV-associated TCRbeta sequences, 67 showed up in the CD4+ memory repertoires, with each one found in between one and five individuals. For predicting CMV serostatus, the median bootstrapped AUC was about 0.96 using the original framework and less than 0.93 using a US-trained random forest. Results were interpreted as suggesting that the CMV-associated TCR signature is largely present in the CD4+ memory repertoire. On the Belgian cohort, the classifier built on the original framework reached a median bootstrapped AUC of about 0.96, with a 95% CI of 0.76-1.00. Unlike the original study, which covered naive and memory CD4+ and CD8+ populations, the Belgian study sequenced only CD4+CD45RO+ memory cells.

The germline V gene supplies CDR1 SGHTS and CDR2 YDEGEE. Including cysteine and phenylalanine, the CDR3 has 13 amino acids. Solely the CDR3 DNA is kept, with 39 bases framed from the first base. Relative to germline, V is 5 bases shorter and J is 1 base shorter, with 9 bases between their ends. The sequence is built from TRBV5-8 and TRBJ1-1, with an unclear D gene assignment. The receptor was derived from an adult in good health and CMV-seronegative. Material: memory CD4+ T cells from blood. The DNA sequence is given as TGTGCCAGCAGGCAAATACCGAACACTGAAGCTTTCTTT. The encoded protein is CASRQIPNTEAFF. The reference TRBV5-8 and TRBJ1-1 proteins fill in what lies around the CDR3, so the full variable domain reads EAGVTQSPTHLIKTRGQQATLRCSPISGHTSVYWYQQALGLGLQFLLWYDEGEERNRGNFPPRFSGRQFPNYSSELNVNALELEDSALYLCASRQIPNTEAFFGQGTRLTVV.